Presented here are 24 T cell receptor beta chains from one specimen sequenced in a study of T cell responses to AZD1222 COVID-19 vaccine. Sequenced by immunoSEQ multiplex PCR; TCRdb stores in-frame clones only, minus some. The sample yields around 130,000 clones, 92% seen once. Sequenced material: peripheral blood, taken on day 0 of AZD1222 vaccination. The receptors were gathered from an adult in good health.

The V gene is TRBV10-2, the J gene TRBJ2-7; 13 nucleotides match TRBD2. Trimming took 2 bases from V and 3 from J; bases not matched to a gene: 4. Germline V lookup: CDR1 WSHSY, CDR2 SAAADI. The CDR3 is 16 amino acids. Written as DNA, the CDR3 is TGCGCCAGCAGTGAGACCGGGACTAGCGGGGACTACGAGCAGTACTTC. Its translation is CASSETGTSGDYEQYF.

This clone was counted a few times. DNA for the CDR3: TGTGCCAGCAGTCGAGACAGACTAGCGGTTAACACCGGGGAGCTGTTTTTT. Protein product: CASSRDRLAVNTGELFF. The chain is built from TRBV6-6 and TRBJ2-2, with 9 nucleotides matching TRBD2. J gave up 2 bases and V 5 bases, and 9 bases lay outside the gene matches. Germline CDR1 reads MNHNY; CDR2 reads SVGAGI (reference sequence). This CDR3 comprises 17 residues.

CDR3 nucleotides: TGTGCCAGCAGTTTGGCACCCTCCGGAGGGCCGGAGGGCTACACCTTC. Protein sequence: CASSLAPSGGPEGYTF. The V and J genes are TRBV6-5 and TRBJ1-2; D is undetermined. The CDR3 consists of 16 residues. With 4 bases removed from V and 8 bases from J, the gap between germline ends came to 23 bases. The V gene's germline CDR1 is MNHEY and CDR2 SVGAGI.

The chain is built from TRBV27 and TRBJ1-3; perhaps TRBD1 as D (5 bases). The V end was cut by 5 bases, the J end by 6 bases, with 11 bases between. The length of the CDR3 is 13 residues. In germline, CDR1 is MNHEY, CDR2 SMNVEV (reference sequence). The CDR3 DNA sequence: TGTGCCAGCAGTGCGGGACTCACAAACACCATATATTTT. Encoded protein: CASSAGLTNTIYF.

The CDR3 region is CASSWASTNSPLHF. Written as DNA, the CDR3 is TGCGCCAGCAGCTGGGCCAGCACGAATTCACCCCTCCACTTT. The chain is built from TRBV5-1 and TRBJ1-6; D is uncertain. Deletions cut 3 bases from V and 7 bases from J, with 11 bases between. Germline CDR1 is SGHRS and CDR2 is YFSETQ. The CDR3 totals 14 residues.

The rearrangement links TRBV7-9 to TRBJ2-5, with 9 bases identical to TRBD1. CDR1 is SEHNR, CDR2 FQNEAQ, per germline (reference sequence). The V and J ends lost 5 bases and 1 base, in that order; junction bases with no gene match: 2. The CDR3 length is 14 residues. CDR3 residues: CASSRGQGQETQYF. The CDR3 bases are TGTGCCAGCAGCAGGGGACAGGGCCAAGAGACCCAGTACTTC.

The chain recombines TRBV2 with TRBJ1-1, with 7 bases fitting TRBD1. J lost 4 bases, V lost 4 bases, and 9 bases had no gene match. CDR3 length: 15 amino acids. Per the germline V gene, CDR1 is SNHLY and CDR2 is FYNNEI. For the CDR3, the DNA is TGTGCCAGCAGTGGGGGGACAGCCGTTGTCACTGAAGCTTTCTTT. Translation gives CASSGGTAVVTEAFF.

The chain employs TRBV6-5 and TRBJ1-1; a weak D match, TRBD1 (5 bases). The germline V gene encodes CDR1 MNHEY and CDR2 SVGAGI. V was pared by 2 bases and J by 4 bases, with 11 bases between. This CDR3 spans 14 amino acids. CDR3 DNA sequence: TGTGCCAGCAGTTACGGGGGTATCGGCACTGAAGCTTTCTTT. Translating gives CASSYGGIGTEAFF.

CDR3 coding DNA: TGTGCCAGTAGTGGGAGTACACGGGGCACTGAAGCTTTCTTT. Residues: CASSGSTRGTEAFF. V is TRBV19 and J is TRBJ1-1; D uncertain. The CDR3 loop spans 14 amino acids. Germline V gives CDR1 LNHDA, CDR2 SQIVND (reference sequence). Trimming left V 5 bases short and J 4 bases short, with 14 bases between.

The chain combines TRBV5-4 with TRBJ2-3; 7 nucleotides line up with TRBD1. Trimming cost V 4 bases and J 2 bases; bases outside gene matches: 1. The CDR3 runs to 13 residues. Germline loops: CDR1 SGHNT, CDR2 YYREEE (reference sequence). The CDR3 here is CASSGTVTDTQYF. The DNA of the CDR3 is TGTGCCAGCAGCGGGACAGTCACAGATACGCAGTATTTT. Full variable domain (missing parts from reference TRBV5-4 and TRBJ2-3): ETGVTQSPTHLIKTRGQQVTLRCSSQSGHNTVSWYQQALGQGPQFIFQYYREEENGRGNFPPRFSGLQFPNYSSELNVNALELDDSALYLCASSGTVTDTQYFGPGTRLTVL.

This chain connects TRBV11-2 to TRBJ1-3; 7 nucleotides match TRBD1. The CDR3 consists of 15 residues. CDR1 SGHAT and CDR2 FQNNGV come from the germline V gene. V trimming: 6 bases; J trimming: 1 base; junction bases outside the gene matches: 6. The CDR3 loop reads CASRLSGGSGNTIYF. The CDR3 DNA sequence: TGTGCCAGCAGGTTATCAGGGGGATCTGGAAACACCATATATTTT. The complete variable domain, with remaining parts taken from reference TRBV11-2 and TRBJ1-3, reads EAGVAQSPRYKIIEKRQSVAFWCNPISGHATLYWYQQILGQGPKLLIQFQNNGVVDDSQLPKDRFSAERLKGVDSTLKIQPAKLEDSAVYLCASRLSGGSGNTIYFGEGSWLTVV.

The J gene is TRBJ1-1, the V gene TRBV30; D is unresolved. Germline values: CDR1 GTSNPN, CDR2 SVGIG (reference sequence). V gave up 4 bases and J gave up 7 bases, with 16 bases separating them. The CDR3 loop spans 13 amino acids. The CDR3 DNA is TGTGCCTGGATTTACTTAGGACTTGATGAAGCTTTCTTT. Amino acid sequence: CAWIYLGLDEAFF. Complete variable domain (other parts from reference TRBV30 and TRBJ1-1): SQTIHQWPATLVQPVGSPLSLECTVEGTSNPNLYWYRQAAGRGLQLLFYSVGIGQISSEVPQNLSASRPQDRQFILSSKKLLLSDSGFYLCAWIYLGLDEAFFGQGTRLTVV.

The rearrangement uses TRBV6-5 and TRBJ1-1; D may be TRBD1 (5 bases). Per the germline V gene, CDR1 is MNHEY and CDR2 is SVGAGI. The CDR3 loop spans 15 amino acids. V dropped 7 bases and J dropped 5 bases, with 20 bases sitting between them. The CDR3 nucleotides read TGTGCCAGCATCCCCGGTAACGGGGCAGTAACTGAAGCTTTCTTT. As protein: CASIPGNGAVTEAFF.

This chain joins TRBV5-4 and TRBJ1-1, with TRBD1 identical over 8 bases. This CDR3 contains 16 residues. The V gene end was trimmed by 1 base and the J gene end by 5 bases; junction bases not matched to a gene: 10. Germline V lookup: CDR1 SGHNT, CDR2 YYREEE (reference sequence). The DNA for the CDR3 is TGTGCCAGCAGCTTGTCAGGGGGCGGGATTCATACTGAAGCTTTCTTT. This sequence encodes CASSLSGGGIHTEAFF.

V is TRBV30 and J is TRBJ2-3; D possibly corresponds to TRBD2 (5 bases). Germline CDR1 and CDR2: GTSNPN and SVGIG (reference sequence). Trimming pared 4 bases from V and 8 bases from J, leaving 13 bases between. The CDR3 has 12 amino acids. The DNA for the CDR3 is TGTGCCTGGACCCTATCTGCGGGTACGCAGTATTTT. Encoded protein: CAWTLSAGTQYF.

A single count supports this clone. The gene calls are TRBV24-1 and TRBJ2-5, with D unresolved. The CDR3 contains 13 residues. The ends were cut back, 7 bases at V and 1 base at J, with 9 bases in the middle. The germline CDR1 and CDR2 sequences are KGHDR and SFDVKD. CDR3 in amino acids: CATSGGSQETQYF. The CDR3 DNA sequence: TGTGCCACCAGCGGCGGCAGCCAAGAGACCCAGTACTTC.

The chain carries TRBV7-3 and TRBJ2-2, with 11 bases aligning to TRBD2. Germline CDR1 reads SGHTA; CDR2 reads FQGTGA. The CDR3 spans 17 residues. J was trimmed by 3 bases and V by 4 bases; bases with no gene match: 7. DNA of the CDR3: TGTGCCAGCAGCTCTTTAGCGGGAGGGCCGTACACCGGGGAGCTGTTTTTT. It translates to CASSSLAGGPYTGELFF.

The J gene is TRBJ2-1, the V gene TRBV6-6; the D gene could be TRBD1 or TRBD2 (5 bases each). CDR1 MNHNY and CDR2 SVGAGI come from the germline V gene (reference sequence). CDR3 size: 16 residues. Deletions cut 6 bases from V and 0 bases from J, with 15 bases between. The CDR3 DNA reads TGTGCCAGCAGACCAACCGGGGCGAACTCCTACAATGAGCAGTTCTTC. It specifies CASRPTGANSYNEQFF.

The chain is built from TRBV28 and TRBJ1-5, with unresolved D. The CDR3 loop spans 14 amino acids. CDR1 and CDR2 (germline): MDHEN, SYDVKM. The germline V and J ends were trimmed by 1 base and 6 bases, with 10 bases remaining between them. The CDR3 DNA is TGTGCCAGCAGTTTATACAAGTCTGGTCAGCCCCAGCATTTT. Translated, it gives CASSLYKSGQPQHF. The full variable domain, in which reference TRBV28 and TRBJ1-5 provide the parts outside the CDR3, is DVKVTQSSRYLVKRTGEKVFLECVQDMDHENMFWYRQDPGLGLRLIYFSYDVKMKEKGDIPEGYSVSREKKERFSLILESASTNQTSMYLCASSLYKSGQPQHFGDGTRLSIL.

The genes are TRBV3-1 (or the pseudogene TRBV3-2) and TRBJ2-5, with D possibly being TRBD1 (6 bases). This CDR3 has 14 residues. The germline V gene has CDR1 LGHDT and CDR2 YNNKEL (reference sequence). Trimming pared 2 bases from V and 5 bases from J, leaving 12 bases between. The CDR3 region is CASSQQGTLETQYF. DNA of the CDR3: TGTGCCAGCAGCCAACAGGGGACGTTGGAGACCCAGTACTTC.

This chain connects TRBV7-9 to TRBJ1-2; TRBD1 agrees at 7 bases. Germline V gene data show CDR1 as SEHNR and CDR2 as FQNEAQ (reference sequence). J lost 4 bases, V lost 3 bases, and 8 bases had no gene match. The CDR3 loop spans 15 amino acids. In DNA, the CDR3 is TGTGCCAGCAGCTTTTGGGACAGTTCTCCCTATGGCTACACCTTC. Translating it yields CASSFWDSSPYGYTF.

The chain links TRBV4-3 to TRBJ1-6; D unclear. Germline loops: CDR1 LGHNA, CDR2 YSLEER. Trimming removed 0 bases from V and 7 bases from J, with 7 bases in between. This CDR3 has 14 amino acids. The CDR3 sequence: CASSQDGGNSPLHF. The CDR3 DNA is TGCGCCAGCAGCCAAGATGGTGGAAATTCACCCCTCCACTTT.

V gene TRBV9 combines with J gene TRBJ1-4; 7 bases are shared with TRBD1. CDR1 is SGDLS, CDR2 YYNGEE, per germline. The V segment lost 4 bases and the J segment 13 bases; nucleotides outside the gene matches: 16. The CDR3 contains 15 residues. CDR3 amino acids: CASSQGRDRRPLLFF. DNA for the CDR3: TGTGCCAGCAGCCAGGGCCGGGACAGACGTCCTTTACTGTTTTTT. The full variable domain, rest sourced from reference TRBV9 and TRBJ1-4, is DSGVTQTPKHLITATGQRVTLRCSPRSGDLSVYWYQQSLDQGLQFLIQYYNGEERAKGNILERFSAQQFPDLHSELNLSSLELGDSALYFCASSQGRDRRPLLFFGSGTQLSVL.

This clone was counted between two and nine times. This sequence joins TRBV29-1 and TRBJ1-1, with a weak D call TRBD1 (5 bases). Trimming removed 1 base from V and 4 bases from J, with 10 bases in between. The CDR3 extends over 13 amino acids. The V gene's germline CDR1 is SQVTM and CDR2 ANQGSEA. The CDR3 bases are TGCAGCGTTGAAGGACAGTTGGGCACTGAAGCTTTCTTT. Its protein product is CSVEGQLGTEAFF.